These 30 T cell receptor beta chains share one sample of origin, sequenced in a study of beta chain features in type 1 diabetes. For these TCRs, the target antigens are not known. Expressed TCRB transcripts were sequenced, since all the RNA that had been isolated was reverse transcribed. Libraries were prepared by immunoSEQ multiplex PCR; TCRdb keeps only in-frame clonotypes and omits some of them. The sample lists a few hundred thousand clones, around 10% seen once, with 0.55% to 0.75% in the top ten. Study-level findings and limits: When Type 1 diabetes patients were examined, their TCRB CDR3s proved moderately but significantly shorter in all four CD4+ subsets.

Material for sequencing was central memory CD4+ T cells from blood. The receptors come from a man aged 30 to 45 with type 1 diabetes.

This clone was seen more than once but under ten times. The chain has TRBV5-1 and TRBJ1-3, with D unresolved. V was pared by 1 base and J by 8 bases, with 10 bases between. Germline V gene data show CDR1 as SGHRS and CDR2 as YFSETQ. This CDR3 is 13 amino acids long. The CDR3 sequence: CASSLSFADTIYF. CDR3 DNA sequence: TGCGCCAGCAGCTTGAGTTTTGCGGACACCATATATTTT.

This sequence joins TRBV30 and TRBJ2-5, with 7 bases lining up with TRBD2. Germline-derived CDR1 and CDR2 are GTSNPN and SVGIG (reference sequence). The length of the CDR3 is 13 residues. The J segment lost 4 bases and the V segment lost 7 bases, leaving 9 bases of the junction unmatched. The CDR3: CAFREGAGETQYF. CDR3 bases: TGTGCCTTTAGGGAGGGCGCGGGAGAGACCCAGTACTTC.

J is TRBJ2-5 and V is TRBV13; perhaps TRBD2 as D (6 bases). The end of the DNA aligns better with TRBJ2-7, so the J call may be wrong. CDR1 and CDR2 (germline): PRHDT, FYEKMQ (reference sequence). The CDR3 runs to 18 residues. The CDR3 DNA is TGTGCCAGCAGCCTTTCTACTCGGGGGTCCCCTTTCTCCTACGAGCAGTACTTC. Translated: CASSLSTRGSPFSYEQYF.

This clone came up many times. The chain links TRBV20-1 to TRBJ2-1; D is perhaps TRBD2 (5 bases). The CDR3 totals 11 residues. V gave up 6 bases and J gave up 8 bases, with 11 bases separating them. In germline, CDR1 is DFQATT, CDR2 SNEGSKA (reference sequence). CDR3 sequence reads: CSAITSHEQFF. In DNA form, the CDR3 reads TGCAGTGCCATCACTAGTCATGAGCAGTTCTTC.

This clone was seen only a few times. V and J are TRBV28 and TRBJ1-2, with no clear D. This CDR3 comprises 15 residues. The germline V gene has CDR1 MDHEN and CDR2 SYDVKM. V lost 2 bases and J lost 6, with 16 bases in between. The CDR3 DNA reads TGTGCCAGCAGTTTACTCTTCGGCGGATCCAATGGCTACACCTTC. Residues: CASSLLFGGSNGYTF.

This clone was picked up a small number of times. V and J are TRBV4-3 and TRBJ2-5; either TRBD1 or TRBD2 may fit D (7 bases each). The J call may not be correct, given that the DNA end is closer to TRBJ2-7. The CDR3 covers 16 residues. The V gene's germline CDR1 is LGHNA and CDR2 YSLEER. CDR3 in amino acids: CASSQVGRGGPGEQYF. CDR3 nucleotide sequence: TGCGCCAGCAGCCAAGTAGGCAGGGGGGGTCCTGGCGAGCAGTACTTC.

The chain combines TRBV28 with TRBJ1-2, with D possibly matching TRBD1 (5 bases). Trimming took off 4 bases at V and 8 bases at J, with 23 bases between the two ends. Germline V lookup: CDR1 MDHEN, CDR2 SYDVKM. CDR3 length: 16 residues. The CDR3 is CASSSPGDARSKGYTF. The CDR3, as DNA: TGTGCCAGCAGTTCACCCGGGGACGCACGAAGTAAGGGCTACACCTTC.

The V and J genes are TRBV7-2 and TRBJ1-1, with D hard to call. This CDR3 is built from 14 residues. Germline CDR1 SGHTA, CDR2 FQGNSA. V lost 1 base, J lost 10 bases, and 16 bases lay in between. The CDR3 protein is CASSLGWMGSGAFF. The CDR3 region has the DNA TGTGCCAGCAGCTTAGGGTGGATGGGGTCGGGAGCTTTCTTT.

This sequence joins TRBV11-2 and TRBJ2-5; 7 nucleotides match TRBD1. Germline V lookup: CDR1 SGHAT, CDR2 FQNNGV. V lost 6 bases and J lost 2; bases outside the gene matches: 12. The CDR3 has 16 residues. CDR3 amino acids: CASSHPGGVGQETQYF. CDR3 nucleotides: TGTGCCAGCAGTCATCCAGGGGGAGTAGGGCAAGAGACCCAGTACTTC. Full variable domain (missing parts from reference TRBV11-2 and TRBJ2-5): EAGVAQSPRYKIIEKRQSVAFWCNPISGHATLYWYQQILGQGPKLLIQFQNNGVVDDSQLPKDRFSAERLKGVDSTLKIQPAKLEDSAVYLCASSHPGGVGQETQYFGPGTRLLVL.

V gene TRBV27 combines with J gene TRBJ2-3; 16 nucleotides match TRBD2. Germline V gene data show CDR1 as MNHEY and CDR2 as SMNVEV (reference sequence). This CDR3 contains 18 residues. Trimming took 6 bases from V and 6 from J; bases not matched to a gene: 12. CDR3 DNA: TGTGCCAGCAGACAGCCCCCGGGACTAGCGGGGGGGCGGGATACGCAGTATTTT. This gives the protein CASRQPPGLAGGRDTQYF.

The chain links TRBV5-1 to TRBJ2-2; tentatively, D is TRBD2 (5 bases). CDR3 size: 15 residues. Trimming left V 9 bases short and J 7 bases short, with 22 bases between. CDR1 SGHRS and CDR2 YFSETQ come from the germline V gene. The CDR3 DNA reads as TGCGCCACCAAGAGGGATGTGGGCCAGATCGGGGAGCTGTTTTTT. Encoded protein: CATKRDVGQIGELFF.

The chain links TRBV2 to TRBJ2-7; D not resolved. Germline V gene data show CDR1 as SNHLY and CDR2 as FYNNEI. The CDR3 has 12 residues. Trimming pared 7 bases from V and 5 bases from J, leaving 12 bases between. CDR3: CASKARANEQYF. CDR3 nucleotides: TGTGCCAGCAAGGCTAGAGCCAACGAGCAGTACTTC.

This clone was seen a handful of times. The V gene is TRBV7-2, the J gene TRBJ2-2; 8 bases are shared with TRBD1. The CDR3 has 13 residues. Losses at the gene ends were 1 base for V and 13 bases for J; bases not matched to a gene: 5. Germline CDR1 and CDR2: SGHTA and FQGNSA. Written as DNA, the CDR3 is TGTGCCAGCAGCTTAGTCGGACAGGGACGGCTGTTTTTT. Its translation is CASSLVGQGRLFF.

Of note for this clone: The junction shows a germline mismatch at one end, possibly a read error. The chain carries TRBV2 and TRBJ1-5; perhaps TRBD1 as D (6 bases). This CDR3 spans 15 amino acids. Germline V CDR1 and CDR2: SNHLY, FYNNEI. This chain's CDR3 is CAISESFPQGQPQHF. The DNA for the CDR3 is TGTGCCATCAGTGAGTCCTTTCCTCAGGGGCAGCCCCAGCATTTT. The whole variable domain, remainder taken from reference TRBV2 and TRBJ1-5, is EPEVTQTPSHQVTQMGQEVILRCVPISNHLYFYWYRQILGQKVEFLVSFYNNEISEKSEIFDDQFSVERPDGSNFTLKIRSTKLEDSAMYFCAISESFPQGQPQHFGDGTRLSIL.

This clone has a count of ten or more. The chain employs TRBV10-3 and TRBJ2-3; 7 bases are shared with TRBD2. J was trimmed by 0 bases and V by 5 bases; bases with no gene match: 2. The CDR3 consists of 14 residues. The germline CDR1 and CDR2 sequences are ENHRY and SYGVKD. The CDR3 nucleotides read TGTGCCATCAGTTCTAGCGGAAGCACAGATACGCAGTATTTT. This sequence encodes CAISSSGSTDTQYF.

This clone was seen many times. CDR3 coding DNA: TGTGCCAGCACCGCGTTGAGGGGCGCTGGAAACACCATATATTTT. This encodes CASTALRGAGNTIYF. This chain connects TRBV2 to TRBJ1-3, with D maybe TRBD1 (5 bases). CDR1 and CDR2 from the germline V gene are SNHLY and FYNNEI. The CDR3 totals 15 residues. The V end lost 7 bases, the J end lost 2 bases, and 15 bases lay between the germline ends.

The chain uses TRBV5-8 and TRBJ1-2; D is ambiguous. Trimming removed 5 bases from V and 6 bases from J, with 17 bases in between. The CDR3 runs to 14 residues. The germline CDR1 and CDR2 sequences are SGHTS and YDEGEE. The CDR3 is CASRLIPAEDGYTF. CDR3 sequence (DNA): TGTGCCAGCAGGCTGATCCCGGCAGAAGATGGCTACACCTTC.

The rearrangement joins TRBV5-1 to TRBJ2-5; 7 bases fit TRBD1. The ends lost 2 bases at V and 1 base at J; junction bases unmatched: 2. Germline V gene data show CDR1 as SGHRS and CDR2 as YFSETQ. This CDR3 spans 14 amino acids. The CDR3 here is CASSFGTVQETQYF. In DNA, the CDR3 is TGCGCCAGCAGCTTTGGGACAGTCCAAGAGACCCAGTACTTC.

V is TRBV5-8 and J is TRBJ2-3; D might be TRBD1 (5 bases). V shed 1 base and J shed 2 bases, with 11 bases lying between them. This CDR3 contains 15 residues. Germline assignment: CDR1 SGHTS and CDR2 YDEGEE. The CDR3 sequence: CASSLQGLLTDTQYF. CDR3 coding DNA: TGTGCCAGCAGCTTGCAGGGATTGCTCACAGATACGCAGTATTTT.

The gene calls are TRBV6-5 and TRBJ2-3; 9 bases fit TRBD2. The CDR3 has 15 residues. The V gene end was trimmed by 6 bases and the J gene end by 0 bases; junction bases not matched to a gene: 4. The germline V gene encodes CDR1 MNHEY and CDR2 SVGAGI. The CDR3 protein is CASSYTSGSTDTQYF. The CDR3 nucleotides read TGTGCCAGCAGCTATACTAGCGGGAGCACAGATACGCAGTATTTT.

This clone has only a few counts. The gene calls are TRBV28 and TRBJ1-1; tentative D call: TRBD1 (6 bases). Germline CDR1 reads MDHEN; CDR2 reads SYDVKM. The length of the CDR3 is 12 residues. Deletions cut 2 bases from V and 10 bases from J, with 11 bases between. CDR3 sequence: CASSLPTGRAFF. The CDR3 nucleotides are TGTGCCAGCAGTTTACCTACAGGGCGAGCTTTCTTT.

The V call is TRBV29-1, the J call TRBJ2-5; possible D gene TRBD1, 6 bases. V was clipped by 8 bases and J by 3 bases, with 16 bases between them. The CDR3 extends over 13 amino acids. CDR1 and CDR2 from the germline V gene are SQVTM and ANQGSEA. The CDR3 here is CSIGRTVEETQYF. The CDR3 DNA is TGCAGCATCGGCCGGACAGTCGAAGAGACCCAGTACTTC.

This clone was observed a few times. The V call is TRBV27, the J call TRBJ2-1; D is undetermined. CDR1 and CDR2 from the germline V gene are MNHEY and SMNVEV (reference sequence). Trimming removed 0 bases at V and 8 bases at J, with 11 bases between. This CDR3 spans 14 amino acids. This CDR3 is CASSLSPLVDEQFF. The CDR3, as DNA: TGTGCCAGCAGTTTATCCCCCTTAGTGGATGAGCAGTTCTTC.

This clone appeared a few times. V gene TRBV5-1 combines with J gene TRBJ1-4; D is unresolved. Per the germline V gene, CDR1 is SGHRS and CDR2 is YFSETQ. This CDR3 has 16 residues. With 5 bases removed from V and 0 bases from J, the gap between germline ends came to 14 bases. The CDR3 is CASSSQSAATNEKLFF. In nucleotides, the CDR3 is TGCGCCAGCAGTTCCCAGTCTGCCGCAACTAATGAAAAACTGTTTTTT.

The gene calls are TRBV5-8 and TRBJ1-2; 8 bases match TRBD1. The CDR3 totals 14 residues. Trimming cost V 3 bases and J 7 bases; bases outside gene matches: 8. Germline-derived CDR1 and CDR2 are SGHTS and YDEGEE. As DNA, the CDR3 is TGTGCCAGCAGCTCCCCCACAGGGGGGTTTGGCTACACCTTC. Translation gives CASSSPTGGFGYTF.

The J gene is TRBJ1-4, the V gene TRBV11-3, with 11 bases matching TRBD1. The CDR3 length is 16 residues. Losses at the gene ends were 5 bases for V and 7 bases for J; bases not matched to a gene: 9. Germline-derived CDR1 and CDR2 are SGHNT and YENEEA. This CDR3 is CASSTGWTGGGEKLFF. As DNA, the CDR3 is TGTGCCAGCAGCACGGGTTGGACAGGGGGCGGTGAAAAACTGTTTTTT.

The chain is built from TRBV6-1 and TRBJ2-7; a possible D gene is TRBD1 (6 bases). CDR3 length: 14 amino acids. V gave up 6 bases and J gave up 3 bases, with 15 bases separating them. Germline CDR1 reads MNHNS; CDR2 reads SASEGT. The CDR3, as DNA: TGTGCCAGCAGCGGACAGACAGATTTCTACGAGCAGTACTTC. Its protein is CASSGQTDFYEQYF.

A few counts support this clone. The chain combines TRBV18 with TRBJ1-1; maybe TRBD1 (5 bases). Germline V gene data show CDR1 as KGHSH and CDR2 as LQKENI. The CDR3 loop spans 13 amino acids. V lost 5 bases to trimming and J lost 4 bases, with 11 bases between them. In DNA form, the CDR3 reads TGTGCCAGCTCAGCTACAAGGGGCACTGAAGCTTTCTTT. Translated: CASSATRGTEAFF.

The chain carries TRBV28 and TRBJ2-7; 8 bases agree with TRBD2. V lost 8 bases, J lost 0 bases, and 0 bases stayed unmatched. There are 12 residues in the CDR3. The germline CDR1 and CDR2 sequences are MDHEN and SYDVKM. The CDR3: CASREGSYEQYF. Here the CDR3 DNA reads TGTGCCAGCCGGGAGGGCTCCTACGAGCAGTACTTC. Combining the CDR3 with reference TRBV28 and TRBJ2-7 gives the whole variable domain DVKVTQSSRYLVKRTGEKVFLECVQDMDHENMFWYRQDPGLGLRLIYFSYDVKMKEKGDIPEGYSVSREKKERFSLILESASTNQTSMYLCASREGSYEQYFGPGTRLTVT.

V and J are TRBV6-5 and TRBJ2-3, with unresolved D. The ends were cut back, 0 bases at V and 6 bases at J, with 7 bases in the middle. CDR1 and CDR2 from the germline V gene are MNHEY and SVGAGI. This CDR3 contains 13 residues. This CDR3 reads CASSYSVRDTQYF. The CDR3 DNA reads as TGTGCCAGCAGTTACTCTGTAAGGGATACGCAGTATTTT.